Shown below are 31 T cell receptor beta chains from a single sample sequenced in a study of OX40 agonist ivuxolimab in advanced cancers. TCRdb keeps only in-frame clones here, not all; method: immunoSEQ multiplex PCR. Of some 70,000 clones detected, approximately 89% appear once; the ten largest clones hold more than 0.85%. This material consisted of CD4+ or CD8+ T cells sorted from blood, taken in a trial of the OX40 agonist ivuxolimab. The receptors were sampled from an adult with an advanced solid tumor such as melanoma, head and neck, liver or kidney cancer.

The rearrangement joins TRBV6-9 to TRBJ2-2; TRBD2 matches at 7 bases. Germline values: CDR1 MNHGY, CDR2 SVAAGI. V lost 1 base and J lost 4; bases outside the gene matches: 3. The CDR3 is 15 amino acids. CDR3 loop: CASSYLGGGTGELFF. CDR3 coding DNA: TGTGCCAGCAGTTATTTGGGGGGGGGCACCGGGGAGCTGTTTTTT.

The rearrangement uses TRBV25-1 and TRBJ2-1; D is possibly TRBD2 (6 bases). Germline-derived CDR1 and CDR2 are MGHDK and SYGVNS. The CDR3 runs 15 residues. V was cut by 6 bases and J by 6 bases, with 18 bases left in between. CDR3 sequence reads: CASRSRDGRVNEQFF. DNA for the CDR3: TGTGCCAGCAGGTCGCGGGACGGGAGAGTCAATGAGCAGTTCTTC.

The chain employs TRBV5-4 and TRBJ1-6, with 12 bases identical to TRBD1. The germline V gene has CDR1 SGHNT and CDR2 YYREEE (reference sequence). The CDR3 is 17 amino acids. V lost 3 bases, J lost 6 bases, and 7 bases stayed unmatched. The CDR3 protein is CASSWGQGALFNSPLHF. The CDR3 bases are TGTGCCAGCAGCTGGGGACAGGGGGCTTTGTTTAATTCACCCCTCCACTTT.

This sequence joins TRBV2 and TRBJ1-1; 7 nucleotides align to TRBD1. This CDR3 contains 16 residues. Germline CDR1 is SNHLY and CDR2 is FYNNEI. The V segment lost 6 bases and the J segment 0 bases; nucleotides outside the gene matches: 10. In DNA, the CDR3 is TGTGCCAGCAGGGGCCCGGGGACAGCGATGAACACTGAAGCTTTCTTT. Encoded protein: CASRGPGTAMNTEAFF.

V usage is TRBV9 and J usage is TRBJ2-1; TRBD1 or TRBD2 may be the D gene (6 bases each). The CDR3 sequence is 15 residues long. Germline V gene data show CDR1 as SGDLS and CDR2 as YYNGEE. V lost 0 bases and J lost 6, with 13 bases in between. CDR3 bases: TGTGCCAGCAGCGTAGCTGTCGGGGGCGGCAATGAGCAGTTCTTC. Translating gives CASSVAVGGGNEQFF.

In nucleotides, the CDR3 is TGTGCCAGCAGCTTAAGAGGGGGGAAAACAGATACGCAGTATTTT. Its protein product is CASSLRGGKTDTQYF. The rearrangement joins TRBV7-2 to TRBJ2-3; the D call may be TRBD1 or TRBD2 (6 bases each). The length of the CDR3 is 15 residues. Trimming stripped 2 bases from V and 3 bases from J, with 12 bases between. Germline lookup yields CDR1 SGHTA and CDR2 FQGNSA.

This clone was seen only once. The rearrangement joins TRBV5-6 to TRBJ1-6; TRBD1 is a possible D gene (5 bases). The germline V gene has CDR1 SGHDT and CDR2 YYEEEE. V shed 0 bases and J shed 9 bases, with 16 bases lying between them. The CDR3 runs 16 residues. CDR3 nucleotide sequence: TGTGCCAGCAGCTTGGCCTCGGACACAACGGCTTCACCCCTCCACTTT. It translates to CASSLASDTTASPLHF.

The chain uses TRBV27 and TRBJ2-2; perhaps TRBD1 as D (7 bases). The CDR3 loop spans 14 amino acids. Germline V gene lookup returns CDR1 MNHEY and CDR2 SMNVEV (reference sequence). With 5 bases removed from V and 5 bases from J, the gap between germline ends came to 12 bases. The CDR3 DNA reads as TGTGCCAGCAGTCTGACAGGGAGGACCGGGGAGCTGTTTTTT. Its protein is CASSLTGRTGELFF.

The CDR3 region is CASSLREIGTQYF. The CDR3 DNA reads as TGTGCCAGCAGCTTACGGGAGATTGGGACCCAGTACTTC. V usage is TRBV11-3 and J usage is TRBJ2-5; TRBD2 might be the D (6 bases). The length of the CDR3 is 13 residues. V was pared by 2 bases and J by 7 bases, with 11 bases between. Germline-derived CDR1 and CDR2 are SGHNT and YENEEA.

The genes are TRBV5-1 and TRBJ1-1; no clear D. Trimming cost V 4 bases and J 1 base, with 14 bases left between them. CDR1 is SGHRS, CDR2 YFSETQ, per germline. This CDR3 region has 15 residues. The CDR3 reads CASSPEQRENTEAFF. CDR3 coding DNA: TGCGCCAGCAGCCCCGAACAGAGGGAGAACACTGAAGCTTTCTTT.

The chain combines TRBV18 with TRBJ1-5, with a possible D match to TRBD1 (6 bases). The V gene's germline CDR1 is KGHSH and CDR2 LQKENI. The length of the CDR3 is 16 residues. Trimming removed 3 bases at V and 4 bases at J, with 16 bases between. The CDR3 reads CASSPTGLVSNQPQHF. The CDR3 DNA reads as TGTGCCAGCTCACCTACAGGGTTAGTGAGTAATCAGCCCCAGCATTTT.

The gene calls are TRBV5-1 and TRBJ1-6; tentative D call: TRBD1 (5 bases). Trimming removed 4 bases at V and 6 bases at J, with 17 bases between. Germline-derived CDR1 and CDR2 are SGHRS and YFSETQ. The CDR3 covers 16 residues. In DNA form, the CDR3 reads TGCGCCAGCAGCCCAGGGACCTCCATGGGTAATTCACCCCTCCACTTT. This translates into CASSPGTSMGNSPLHF.

CDR3 in amino acids: CASSQSGCPGQGRKLFF. CDR3 DNA sequence: TGCGCCAGCAGTCAATCGGGGTGTCCGGGACAGGGGAGGAAACTGTTTTTT. The rearrangement uses TRBV23-1 and TRBJ1-4, with 10 bases that match TRBD1. TRBV23-1 is given ORF status, its function remaining uncertain. The CDR3 contains 17 residues. The V segment lost 0 bases and the J segment 11 bases; nucleotides outside the gene matches: 12.

The chain uses TRBV28 and TRBJ1-2; D gene unclear. Germline V CDR1 and CDR2: MDHEN, SYDVKM. V was trimmed by 5 bases and J by 4 bases, leaving 8 bases between them. This CDR3 has 12 amino acids. The CDR3 DNA is TGTGCCAGCAGTCCGGGCCCCTATGGCTACACCTTC. This gives the protein CASSPGPYGYTF.

J is TRBJ2-6 and V is TRBV5-1, with 8 bases lining up with TRBD1. The germline gives CDR1 SGHRS, CDR2 YFSETQ. The CDR3 contains 16 residues. Unmatched junction bases numbered 3, after V lost 1 base and J lost 3 bases. CDR3 coding DNA: TGCGCCAGCAGCTTGCAGGGGGCGCTTGGGGCCAACGTCCTGACTTTC. This codes for CASSLQGALGANVLTF.

V usage is TRBV4-2 and J usage is TRBJ2-1; weak D call: TRBD2 (5 bases). CDR1 LGHNA and CDR2 YNFKEQ come from the germline V gene. This CDR3 is 16 amino acids long. Trimming took off 0 bases at V and 0 bases at J, with 9 bases between the two ends. CDR3 nucleotides: TGTGCCAGCAGCCAAGATACGGGGAGCTCCTACAATGAGCAGTTCTTC. Its translation is CASSQDTGSSYNEQFF.

This clone occurred a few times. The V gene is TRBV7-6, the J gene TRBJ2-2; no clear D gene. V was shortened by 0 bases and J by 5 bases, with 7 bases between the two germline ends. The CDR3 spans 14 residues. CDR1 is SGHVS, CDR2 FNYEAQ, per germline. CDR3 protein: CASSLASRTGELFF. CDR3 sequence (DNA): TGTGCCAGCAGCTTAGCTAGTCGGACCGGGGAGCTGTTTTTT.

The chain joins TRBV27 to TRBJ2-3, with 8 bases matching TRBD2. V lost 3 bases and J lost 8; bases outside the gene matches: 16. The CDR3 consists of 17 residues. Germline-derived CDR1 and CDR2 are MNHEY and SMNVEV (reference sequence). The CDR3 region is CASSFRGGLGVEGTQYF. The DNA of the CDR3 is TGTGCCAGCAGTTTTCGGGGGGGACTGGGGGTTGAGGGTACGCAGTATTTT.

V and J are TRBV7-6 and TRBJ2-5, with unresolved D. The V gene's germline CDR1 is SGHVS and CDR2 FNYEAQ. V lost 3 bases, J lost 1 base, and 9 bases lay in between. The CDR3 runs 14 residues. The CDR3 DNA is TGTGCCAGCAGCTTGTCCGAACCCCAAGAGACCCAGTACTTC. Translation: CASSLSEPQETQYF.

This sequence joins TRBV7-6 and TRBJ1-1; D might be TRBD1 (6 bases). V was trimmed by 1 base and J by 3 bases, leaving 12 bases between them. The CDR3 totals 15 residues. Germline CDR1 is SGHVS and CDR2 is FNYEAQ. CDR3 sequence: CASSLVAGADTEAFF. The CDR3 DNA follows: TGTGCCAGCAGCTTAGTCGCGGGGGCTGACACTGAAGCTTTCTTT.

The chain uses TRBV2 and TRBJ1-2; D is perhaps TRBD1 (6 bases). The CDR3 has 13 residues. Germline CDR1 SNHLY, CDR2 FYNNEI. Trimming removed 6 bases from V and 8 bases from J, with 16 bases in between. The CDR3 bases are TGTGCCAGCAGCCAGAGGGGGGTAGAGGGCTACACCTTC. Its protein is CASSQRGVEGYTF.

The chain combines TRBV7-9 with TRBJ1-2; D unclear. From germline, CDR1 is SEHNR and CDR2 FQNEAQ (reference sequence). CDR3 length equals 17 residues. The V gene lost 5 bases and the J gene lost 7 bases, with 26 bases spanning the gap. CDR3 bases: TGTGCCAGCAGCCAAGATAGGACCAGTGGAGGGTTATCTGGCTACACCTTC. This codes for CASSQDRTSGGLSGYTF.

This sequence joins TRBV4-1 and TRBJ2-5, with D maybe TRBD2 (5 bases). Germline V gene sequence: CDR1 MGHRA, CDR2 YSYEKL. This CDR3 has 15 amino acids. Trimming pared 1 base from V and 5 bases from J, leaving 14 bases between. The CDR3 DNA reads TGCGCCAGCAGCCAAGGAAGCGGAGACTATGAGACCCAGTACTTC. This encodes CASSQGSGDYETQYF.

J is TRBJ1-4 and V is TRBV29-1, with D unresolved. Trimming cost V 5 bases and J 5 bases, with 12 bases left between them. The CDR3 totals 13 residues. The germline gives CDR1 SQVTM, CDR2 ANQGSEA. The CDR3 protein is CSVRPGGNEKLFF. In DNA form, the CDR3 reads TGCAGCGTTCGCCCCGGAGGAAATGAAAAACTGTTTTTT.

V and J are TRBV5-1 and TRBJ1-1; D unresolved. Germline CDR1 SGHRS, CDR2 YFSETQ. V lost 4 bases to trimming and J lost 1 base, with 8 bases between them. The CDR3 spans 13 residues. This CDR3 is CASSRRENTEAFF. CDR3 nucleotides: TGCGCCAGCAGCCGCCGGGAGAACACTGAAGCTTTCTTT.

This clone was seen only once. J is TRBJ2-5 and V is TRBV30, with TRBD2 matching 9 bases. With V trimmed by 3 bases and J by 4 bases, 15 bases remained unmatched. This CDR3 region has 17 residues. Germline lookup yields CDR1 GTSNPN and CDR2 SVGIG (reference sequence). In DNA form, the CDR3 reads TGTGCCTGGAGGTCTTACTCGCGGGGGGGCTTGGGAGAGACCCAGTACTTC. It specifies CAWRSYSRGGLGETQYF.

The chain carries TRBV6-1 and TRBJ1-4; D might be TRBD1 (5 bases). Germline loops: CDR1 MNHNS, CDR2 SASEGT. This CDR3 is built from 14 residues. V was shortened by 6 bases and J by 5 bases, with 13 bases between the two germline ends. The CDR3 DNA follows: TGTGCCAGCAGGCCCGGGACGGTGAATGAAAAACTGTTTTTT. Its protein is CASRPGTVNEKLFF.

CDR3: CASSLDTGGPYGYTF. CDR3 bases: TGTGCCAGCAGCTTAGATACGGGAGGGCCCTATGGCTACACCTTC. The chain recombines TRBV11-2 with TRBJ1-2; D remains unclear. With 0 bases removed from V and 4 bases from J, the gap between germline ends came to 12 bases. The CDR3 runs 15 residues. Germline V gene data show CDR1 as SGHAT and CDR2 as FQNNGV.

The rearrangement uses TRBV6-5 and TRBJ1-6; 8 nucleotides match TRBD1. V gave up 2 bases and J gave up 6 bases; unmatched junction bases: 3. CDR3 size: 15 residues. Looked up from germline, CDR1 is MNHEY and CDR2 is SVGAGI. The chain's CDR3 is CASSYDDRGNSPLHF. In nucleotides, the CDR3 is TGTGCCAGCAGTTACGACGACAGGGGTAATTCACCCCTCCACTTT.

The CDR3 reads CSVRTDPVTEAFF. CDR3 DNA: TGCAGCGTTCGGACAGACCCCGTCACTGAAGCTTTCTTT. This chain connects TRBV29-1 to TRBJ1-1, with D possibly matching TRBD1 (6 bases). Germline V gene data show CDR1 as SQVTM and CDR2 as ANQGSEA. The CDR3 extends over 13 amino acids. Trimming pared 5 bases from V and 4 bases from J, leaving 14 bases between. The variable domain in full, with the rest retrieved from reference TRBV29-1 and TRBJ1-1, is SAVISQKPSRDICQRGTSLTIQCQVDSQVTMMFWYRQQPGQSLTLIATANQGSEATYESGFVIDKFPISRPNLTFSTLTVSNMSPEDSSIYLCSVRTDPVTEAFFGQGTRLTVV.

V usage is TRBV5-1 and J usage is TRBJ1-1, with TRBD1 identical over 7 bases. Germline V lookup: CDR1 SGHRS, CDR2 YFSETQ. The CDR3 has 15 residues. Trimming at V came to 2 bases and at J to 7 bases, leaving 11 bases not matched to a gene. The CDR3 spells CASSFATSGTDEAFF. CDR3 bases: TGCGCCAGCAGCTTTGCAACTTCCGGGACAGATGAAGCTTTCTTT.